This T cell receptor (beta chain) was obtained from a study of PD-L1 blockade in urothelial cancer (dated by TCRdb to about 2017). Looking at the study overall: Every patient began therapy in about 2014 and was given atezolizumab 1,200 mg intravenously every 3 weeks. Durable clinical benefit was achieved by nine patients and was not achieved by 20 patients. Durable clinical benefit was defined as a progression-free survival longer than 6 months, and TCR features were additionally tested against progression-free survival and overall survival. Blood samples were analyzed 3 weeks after the start of treatment (second dose) and 6 weeks after the start of treatment. About 85% of the roughly 29 patients were identified as males with urothelial cancer of bladder origin, and a prior smoking history was reported by 18 of 29 patients. Patients had an ECOG performance status of 0 or 1 and had received between 0 and 3 prior chemotherapy regimens. Some 30 patients had pretreatment blood TCR-seq, about 24 had at least one posttreatment blood collection, and about 24 had tumor TCR-seq. Pretreatment tumor samples, along with matched peripheral blood serially collected before and after atezolizumab treatment, were subjected to TCR sequencing. In the same patients, whole exome sequencing and RNA sequencing of pretreatment tumors were performed in addition to TCR sequencing. A median of about 140,000 T cells and 85,000 or so unique TCRs was obtained from blood samples, and a median clonality of approximately 0.086 was observed. Somatic, immune and clinical correlates of response to PD-L1 blockade with atezolizumab in urothelial cancer were the focus of an exploratory multi-omic analysis.

Synthetic TCR analog templates were spiked into each PCR so that absolute template abundance could be estimated from read counts. Using the immunoSEQ assay, TCRbeta CDR3 regions were amplified from genomic DNA with bias-controlled V and J gene primers. Rearranged TCRbeta segments were sequenced at approximately 20X coverage. Per the original workflow: Sequencing errors were corrected by clustering and CDR3s were annotated against IMGT to assign V, D and J genes. Downstream analyses used only productive TCRbeta rearrangements, leaving out any out-of-frame or stop-codon sequences. Clonality was computed as one minus Shannon entropy normalized by the log of the number of unique productive sequences. Fisher's exact test with Benjamini-Hochberg correction, at a threshold of adjusted p below 0.01, was used to find clones that differed between time points or between blood and tumor. TCRdb holds this immuneACCESS table with in-frame rearrangements only. Some clones are missing; in checked studies, unresolved V genes explain under half, and the rest has no known cause. V and J calls and clone size come straight from that table; D and trimming were deduced from the DNA. The sample table lists over 70,000 clones, roughly 80% of them with a count of one. Around 7.7% of the sample is held by the ten biggest clonotypes.

CDR1 and CDR2, looked up from the germline V gene, are SGHAT and FQNNGV. Including cysteine and phenylalanine, the CDR3 has 13 amino acids. Only the CDR3 portion is preserved as DNA: 39 bases, with reading frame beginning at the first base. V drops 5 bases and J drops 7 bases, leaving 11 bases in between. In the case of this clone: This clone's antigen is unknown. No base-level quality is on record; no much larger clone is a single base apart.

What the authors observed across the whole study: Among patients with durable benefit, tumor-associated TCR clones showed greater expansion in peripheral blood 3 weeks after treatment started (n ≈ 23, p = 0.022). Because of the small sample size (n ≈ 30) and the many exploratory analyses performed, the results are intended to be regarded as hypothesis-generating. Improved progression-free and overall survival was found to be associated with pretreatment peripheral blood TCR clonality below the median.

Explained via the paper, the time point label denotes: peripheral blood 6 weeks after treatment start. A cohort of around 28 patients with locally advanced or metastatic urothelial carcinoma, treated at Memorial Sloan Kettering on a trial protocol, was included. Peripheral blood mononuclear cells were collected pretreatment and during treatment, with between 1 and 8 total time points obtained per patient. The Qiagen DNeasy Blood extraction kit was used to purify genomic DNA from total PBMCs and from tumor samples. PBMCs were collected pretreatment and during treatment and were isolated and stored as previously described.

The receptor's source is a man aged 65 to 85 with urothelial cancer. The sample in question was PBMCs, obtained around atezolizumab (anti-PD-L1) treatment. The rearrangement joined TRBV11-2 to TRBJ2-2; TRBD1 might be the D gene, on 5 matching bases. Here the CDR3 is given as CASSGTGVGELFF. The base sequence is TGTGCCAGCAGCGGAACAGGAGTCGGGGAGCTGTTTTTT.